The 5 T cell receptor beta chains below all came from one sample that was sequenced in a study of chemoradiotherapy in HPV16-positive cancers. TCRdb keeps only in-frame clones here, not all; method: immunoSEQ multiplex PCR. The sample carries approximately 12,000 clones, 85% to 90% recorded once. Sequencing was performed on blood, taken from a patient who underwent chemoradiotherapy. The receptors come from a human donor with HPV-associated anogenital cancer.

CDR3 sequence: CASSTGGVGEKLFF. In DNA form, the CDR3 reads TGTGCCAGCAGCACAGGGGGCGTGGGTGAAAAACTGTTTTTT. This chain connects TRBV4-2 to TRBJ1-4, with 9 positions matching TRBD1. The germline V gene has CDR1 LGHNA and CDR2 YNFKEQ. Trimming cost V 5 bases and J 7 bases; bases outside gene matches: 5. The CDR3 extends over 14 amino acids.

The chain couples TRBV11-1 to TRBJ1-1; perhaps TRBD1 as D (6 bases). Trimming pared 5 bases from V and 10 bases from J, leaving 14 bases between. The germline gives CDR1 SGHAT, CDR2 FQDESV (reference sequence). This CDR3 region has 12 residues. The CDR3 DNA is TGTGCCAGCAGCATGAGGGGGAGCGTAGCTTTCTTT. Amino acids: CASSMRGSVAFF.

CDR3 in amino acids: CASGSTGNQPQHF. The CDR3 DNA follows: TGTGCCAGTGGGTCGACAGGTAATCAGCCCCAGCATTTT. V usage is TRBV19 and J usage is TRBJ1-5; D might be TRBD1 (6 bases). The CDR3 length is 13 residues. Germline assignment: CDR1 LNHDA and CDR2 SQIVND (reference sequence). V lost 8 bases to trimming and J lost 4 bases, with 12 bases between them.

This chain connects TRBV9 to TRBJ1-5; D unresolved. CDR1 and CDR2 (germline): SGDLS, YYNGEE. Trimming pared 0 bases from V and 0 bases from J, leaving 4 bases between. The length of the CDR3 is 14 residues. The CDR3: CASSVDSSNQPQHF. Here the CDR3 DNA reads TGTGCCAGCAGCGTAGACAGTAGCAATCAGCCCCAGCATTTT.

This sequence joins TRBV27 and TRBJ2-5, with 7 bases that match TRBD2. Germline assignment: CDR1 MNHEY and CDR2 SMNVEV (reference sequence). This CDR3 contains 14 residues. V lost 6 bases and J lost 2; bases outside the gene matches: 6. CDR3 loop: CASRRRTSQETQYF. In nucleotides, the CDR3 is TGTGCCAGCAGACGTCGGACTAGTCAAGAGACCCAGTACTTC.